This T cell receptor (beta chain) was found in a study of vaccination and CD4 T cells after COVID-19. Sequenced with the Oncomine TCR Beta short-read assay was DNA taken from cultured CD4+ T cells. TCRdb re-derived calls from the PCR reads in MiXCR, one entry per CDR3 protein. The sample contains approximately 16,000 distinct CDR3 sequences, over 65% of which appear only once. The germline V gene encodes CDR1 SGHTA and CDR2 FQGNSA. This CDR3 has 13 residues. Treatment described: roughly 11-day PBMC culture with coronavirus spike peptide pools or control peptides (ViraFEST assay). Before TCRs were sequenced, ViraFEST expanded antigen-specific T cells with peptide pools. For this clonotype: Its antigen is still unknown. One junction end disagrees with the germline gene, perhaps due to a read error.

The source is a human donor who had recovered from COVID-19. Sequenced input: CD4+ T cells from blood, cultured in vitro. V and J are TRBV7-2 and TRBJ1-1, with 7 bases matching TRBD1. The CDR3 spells CASSRRGGTEAFF. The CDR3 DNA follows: TGTGCCAGCAGCCGCAGGGGGGGCACTGAGGCTTTCTTT. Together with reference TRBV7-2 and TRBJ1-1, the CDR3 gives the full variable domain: GAGVSQSPSNKVTEKGKDVELRCDPISGHTALYWYRQSLGQGLEFLIYFQGNSAPDKSGLPSDRFSAERTGGSVSTLTIQRTQQEDSAVYLCASSRRGGTEAFFGQGTRLTVV.